This TCR beta chain was recorded in a study of blood T cells in healthy people across ages. In this sample, this clonotype turned up a few times. J gave up 8 bases and V 5 bases, and 10 bases lay outside the gene matches. Germline values: CDR1 MNHEY, CDR2 SMNVEV (reference sequence). The CDR3 is made up of 14 amino acids. The second PCR ran roughly 7 to 12 cycles with a sample-barcoded 5' primer and J-beta primers. The template-switch adaptor was a 5' adaptor with 12 random nucleotides. It tagged each cDNA molecule. TCRdb re-derived calls from the 5' RACE reads in MiXCR, one entry per CDR3 protein. There are about 290,000 distinct CDR3 sequences in the sample; 27% occur only once, and approximately 30% lies in the top ten.

Source material: blood. The origin of this receptor is an older woman in good health. This chain connects TRBV27 to TRBJ1-2; 8 bases are a match to TRBD1. In DNA form, the CDR3 reads TGTGCCAGCAGTCTCGGACAGGGCGGTTGGGGCTACACCTTC. It yields the protein CASSLGQGGWGYTF.